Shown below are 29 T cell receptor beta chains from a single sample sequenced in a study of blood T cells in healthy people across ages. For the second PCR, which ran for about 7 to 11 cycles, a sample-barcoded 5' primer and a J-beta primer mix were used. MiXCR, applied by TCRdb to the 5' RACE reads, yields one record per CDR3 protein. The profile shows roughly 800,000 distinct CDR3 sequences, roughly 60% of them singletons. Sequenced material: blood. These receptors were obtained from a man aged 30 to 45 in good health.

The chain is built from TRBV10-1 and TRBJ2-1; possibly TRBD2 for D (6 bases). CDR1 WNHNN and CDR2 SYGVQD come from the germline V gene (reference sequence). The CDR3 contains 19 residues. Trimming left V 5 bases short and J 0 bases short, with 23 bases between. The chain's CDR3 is CASSPRRDLRISSYNEQFF. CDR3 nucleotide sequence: TGCGCCAGCAGTCCCCGGCGGGACCTCCGCATAAGCTCCTACAATGAGCAGTTCTTC.

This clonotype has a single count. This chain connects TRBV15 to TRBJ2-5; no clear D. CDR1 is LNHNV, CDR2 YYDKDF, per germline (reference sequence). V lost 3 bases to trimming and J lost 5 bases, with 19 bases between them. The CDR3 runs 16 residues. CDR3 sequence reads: CATSSFLRGRRETQYF. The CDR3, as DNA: TGTGCCACCAGCAGCTTCCTCAGAGGTCGAAGGGAGACCCAGTACTTC.

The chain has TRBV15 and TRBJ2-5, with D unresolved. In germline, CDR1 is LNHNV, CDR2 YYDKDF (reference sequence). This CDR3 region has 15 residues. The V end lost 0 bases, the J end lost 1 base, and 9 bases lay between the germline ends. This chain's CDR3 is CATSRDGGLQETQYF. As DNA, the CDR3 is TGTGCCACCAGCAGAGATGGCGGCCTCCAAGAGACCCAGTACTTC.

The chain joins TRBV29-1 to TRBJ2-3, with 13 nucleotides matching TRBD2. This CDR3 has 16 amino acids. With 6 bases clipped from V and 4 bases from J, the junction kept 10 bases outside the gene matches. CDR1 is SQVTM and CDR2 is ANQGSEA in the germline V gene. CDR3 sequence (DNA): TGCAGCGTCCCGGGGGGACTAGCGGGACGAGCAGATACGCAGTATTTT. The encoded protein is CSVPGGLAGRADTQYF.

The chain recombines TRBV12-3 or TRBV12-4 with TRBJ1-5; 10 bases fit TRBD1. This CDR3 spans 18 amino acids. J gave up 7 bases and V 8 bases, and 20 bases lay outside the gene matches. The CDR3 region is CASSLGTGALGPIQPQHF. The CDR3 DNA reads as TGTGCCAGCTCCCTGGGGACAGGGGCATTGGGGCCAATCCAGCCCCAGCATTTT.

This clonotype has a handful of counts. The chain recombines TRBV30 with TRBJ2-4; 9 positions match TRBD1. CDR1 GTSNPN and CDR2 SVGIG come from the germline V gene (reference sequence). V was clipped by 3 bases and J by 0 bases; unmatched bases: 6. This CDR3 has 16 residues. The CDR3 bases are TGTGCCTGGAGGGCCGGGACAGGGATAGCCAAAAACATTCAGTACTTC. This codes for CAWRAGTGIAKNIQYF.

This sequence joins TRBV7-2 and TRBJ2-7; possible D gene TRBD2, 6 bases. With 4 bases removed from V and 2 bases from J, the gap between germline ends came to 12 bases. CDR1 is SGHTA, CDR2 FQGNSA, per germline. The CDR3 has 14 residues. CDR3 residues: CASSSGLRTYEQYF. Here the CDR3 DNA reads TGTGCCAGCAGCTCTGGACTACGGACCTACGAGCAGTACTTC.

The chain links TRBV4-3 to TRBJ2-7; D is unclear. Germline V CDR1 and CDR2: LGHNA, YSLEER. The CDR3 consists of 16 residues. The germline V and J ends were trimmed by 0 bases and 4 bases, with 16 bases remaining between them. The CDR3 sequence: CASSQDRVHYPYEQYF. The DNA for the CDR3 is TGCGCCAGCAGCCAAGATCGGGTCCACTACCCGTACGAGCAGTACTTC.

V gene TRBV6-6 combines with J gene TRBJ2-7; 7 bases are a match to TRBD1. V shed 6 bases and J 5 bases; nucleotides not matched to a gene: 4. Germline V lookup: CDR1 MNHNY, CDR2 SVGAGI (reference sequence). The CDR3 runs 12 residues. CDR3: CASRDRVDEQYF. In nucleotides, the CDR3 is TGTGCCAGCAGAGACAGGGTTGACGAGCAGTACTTC.

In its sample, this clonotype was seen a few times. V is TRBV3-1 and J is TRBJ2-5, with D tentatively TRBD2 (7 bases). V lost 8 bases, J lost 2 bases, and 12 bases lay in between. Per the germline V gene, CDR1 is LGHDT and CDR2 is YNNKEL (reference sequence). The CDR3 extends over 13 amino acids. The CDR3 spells CASAGAAQETQYF. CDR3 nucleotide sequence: TGTGCCAGCGCGGGGGCAGCTCAAGAGACCCAGTACTTC.

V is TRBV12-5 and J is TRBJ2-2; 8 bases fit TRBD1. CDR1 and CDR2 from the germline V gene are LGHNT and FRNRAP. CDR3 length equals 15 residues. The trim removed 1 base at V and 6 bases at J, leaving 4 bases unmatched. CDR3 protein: CASGLGTGKPGELFF. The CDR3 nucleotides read TGTGCTAGTGGTTTGGGGACAGGGAAGCCCGGGGAGCTGTTTTTT.

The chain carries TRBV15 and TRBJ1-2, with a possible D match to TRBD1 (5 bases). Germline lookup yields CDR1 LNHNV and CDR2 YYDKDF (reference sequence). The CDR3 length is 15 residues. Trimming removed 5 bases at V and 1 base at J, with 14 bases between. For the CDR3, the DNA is TGTGCCACCAGCGACGACAGTGAACTTAACTATGGCTACACCTTC. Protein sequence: CATSDDSELNYGYTF. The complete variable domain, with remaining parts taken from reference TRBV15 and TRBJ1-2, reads DAMVIQNPRYQVTQFGKPVTLSCSQTLNHNVMYWYQQKSSQAPKLLFHYYDKDFNNEADTPDNFQSRRPNTSFCFLDIRSPGLGDTAMYLCATSDDSELNYGYTFGSGTRLTVV.

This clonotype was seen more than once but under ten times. The CDR3 nucleotides are TGTGCCAGCAGTTATCGGGAGGACATTCAGTACTTC. Its protein is CASSYREDIQYF. The chain is built from TRBV6-2 or TRBV6-3 and TRBJ2-4, with 7 bases that match TRBD2. V lost 3 bases, J lost 8 bases, and 1 base stayed unmatched. The CDR3 is 12 residues long. From germline, CDR1 is MNHEY and CDR2 SVGEGT.

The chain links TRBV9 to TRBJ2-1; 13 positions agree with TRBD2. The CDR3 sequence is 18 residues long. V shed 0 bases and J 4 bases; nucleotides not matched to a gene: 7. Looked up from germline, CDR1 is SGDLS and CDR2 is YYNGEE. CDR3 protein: CASSVATRTSGGYNEQFF. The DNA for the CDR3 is TGTGCCAGCAGCGTAGCTACCCGGACTAGCGGGGGATACAATGAGCAGTTCTTC. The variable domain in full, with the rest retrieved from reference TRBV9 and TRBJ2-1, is DSGVTQTPKHLITATGQRVTLRCSPRSGDLSVYWYQQSLDQGLQFLIQYYNGEERAKGNILERFSAQQFPDLHSELNLSSLELGDSALYFCASSVATRTSGGYNEQFFGPGTRLTVL.

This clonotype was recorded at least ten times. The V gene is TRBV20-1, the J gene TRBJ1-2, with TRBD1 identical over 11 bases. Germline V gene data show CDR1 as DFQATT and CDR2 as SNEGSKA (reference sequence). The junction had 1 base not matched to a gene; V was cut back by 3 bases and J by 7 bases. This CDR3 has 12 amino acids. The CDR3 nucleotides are TGCAGTGCTAGGGGACAGGGGGGTGGCTACACCTTC. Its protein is CSARGQGGGYTF.

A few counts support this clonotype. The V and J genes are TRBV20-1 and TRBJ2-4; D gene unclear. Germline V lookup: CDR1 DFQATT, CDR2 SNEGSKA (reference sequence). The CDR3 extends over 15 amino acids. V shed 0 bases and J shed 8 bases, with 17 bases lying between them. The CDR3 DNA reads TGCAGTGCTAGAGATCTACTAAACAAGTTGGACATTCAGTACTTC. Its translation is CSARDLLNKLDIQYF.

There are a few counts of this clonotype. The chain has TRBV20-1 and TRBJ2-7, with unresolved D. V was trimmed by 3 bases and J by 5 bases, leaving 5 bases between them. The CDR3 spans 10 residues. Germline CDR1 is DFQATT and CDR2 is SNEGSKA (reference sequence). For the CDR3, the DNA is TGCAGTGCTAGTGCACACGAGCAGTACTTC. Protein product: CSASAHEQYF.

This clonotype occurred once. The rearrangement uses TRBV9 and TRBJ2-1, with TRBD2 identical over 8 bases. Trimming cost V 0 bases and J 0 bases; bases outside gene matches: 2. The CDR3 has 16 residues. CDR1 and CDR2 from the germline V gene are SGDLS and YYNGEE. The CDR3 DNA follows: TGTGCCAGCAGCGTAGGGCGGGAGGACTCCTACAATGAGCAGTTCTTC. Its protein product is CASSVGREDSYNEQFF.

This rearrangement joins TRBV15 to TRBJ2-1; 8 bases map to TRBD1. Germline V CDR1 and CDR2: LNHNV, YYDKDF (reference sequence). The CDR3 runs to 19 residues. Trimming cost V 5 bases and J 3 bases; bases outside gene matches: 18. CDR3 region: CATSPGGGETPKYYNEQFF. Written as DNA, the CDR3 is TGTGCCACCAGCCCAGGGGGCGGAGAAACCCCAAAATACTACAATGAGCAGTTCTTC.

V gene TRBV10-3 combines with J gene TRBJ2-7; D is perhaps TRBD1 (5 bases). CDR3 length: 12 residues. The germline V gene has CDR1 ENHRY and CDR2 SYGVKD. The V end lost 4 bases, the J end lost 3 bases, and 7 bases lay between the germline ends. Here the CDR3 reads CAISGTIYEQYF. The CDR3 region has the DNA TGTGCCATCAGTGGGACAATCTACGAGCAGTACTTC.

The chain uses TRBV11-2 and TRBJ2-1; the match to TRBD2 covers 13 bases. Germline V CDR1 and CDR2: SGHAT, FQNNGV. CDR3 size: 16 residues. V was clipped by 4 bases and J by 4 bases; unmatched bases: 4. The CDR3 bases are TGTGCCAGCAGCTCCGGGACTAGCGGGATTTACAATGAGCAGTTCTTC. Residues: CASSSGTSGIYNEQFF. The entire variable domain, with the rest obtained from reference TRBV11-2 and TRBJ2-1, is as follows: EAGVAQSPRYKIIEKRQSVAFWCNPISGHATLYWYQQILGQGPKLLIQFQNNGVVDDSQLPKDRFSAERLKGVDSTLKIQPAKLEDSAVYLCASSSGTSGIYNEQFFGPGTRLTVL.

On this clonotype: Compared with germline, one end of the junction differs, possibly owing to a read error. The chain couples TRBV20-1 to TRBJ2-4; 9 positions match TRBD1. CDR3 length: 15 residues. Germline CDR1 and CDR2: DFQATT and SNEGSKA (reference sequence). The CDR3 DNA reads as TGCAGTGCTAGAGTGGGACAGGGAGTCAAAAACACTCAGTACTTC. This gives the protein CSARVGQGVKNTQYF.

CDR3 in DNA: TGTGCCAGCAGCACACGGGGCGCAAGCTCCTACAATGAGCAGTTCTTC. It specifies CASSTRGASSYNEQFF. The chain uses TRBV14 and TRBJ2-1; D possibly matches TRBD1 or TRBD2 (5 bases each). Trimming cost V 5 bases and J 0 bases, with 14 bases left between them. In germline, CDR1 is SGHDN, CDR2 FVKESK. The CDR3 length is 16 residues.

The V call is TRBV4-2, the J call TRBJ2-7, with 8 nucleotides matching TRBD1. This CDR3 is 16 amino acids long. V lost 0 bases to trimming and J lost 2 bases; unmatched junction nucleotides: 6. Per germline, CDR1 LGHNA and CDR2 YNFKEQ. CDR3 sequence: CASSQEWTGTTYEQYF. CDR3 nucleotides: TGTGCCAGCAGCCAAGAATGGACAGGGACCACCTACGAGCAGTACTTC.

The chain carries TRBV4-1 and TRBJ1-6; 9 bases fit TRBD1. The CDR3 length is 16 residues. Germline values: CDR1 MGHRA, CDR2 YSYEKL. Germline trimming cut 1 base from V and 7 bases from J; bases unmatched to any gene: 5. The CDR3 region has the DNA TGCGCCAGCAGCCAAGCGGGGACAGGGCGAAATTCACCCCTCCACTTT. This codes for CASSQAGTGRNSPLHF.

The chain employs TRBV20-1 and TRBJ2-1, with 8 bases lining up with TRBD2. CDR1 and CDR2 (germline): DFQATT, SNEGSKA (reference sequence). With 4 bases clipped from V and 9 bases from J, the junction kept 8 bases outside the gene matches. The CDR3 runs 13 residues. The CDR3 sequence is CSAITGGVIEQFF. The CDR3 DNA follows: TGCAGTGCTATCACGGGAGGGGTGATTGAGCAGTTCTTC.

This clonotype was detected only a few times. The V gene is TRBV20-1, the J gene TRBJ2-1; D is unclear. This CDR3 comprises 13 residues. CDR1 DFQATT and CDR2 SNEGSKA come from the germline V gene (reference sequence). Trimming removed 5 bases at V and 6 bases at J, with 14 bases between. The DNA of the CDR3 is TGCAGTGCTGATAGACTGGTCGGCAATGAGCAGTTCTTC. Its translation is CSADRLVGNEQFF.

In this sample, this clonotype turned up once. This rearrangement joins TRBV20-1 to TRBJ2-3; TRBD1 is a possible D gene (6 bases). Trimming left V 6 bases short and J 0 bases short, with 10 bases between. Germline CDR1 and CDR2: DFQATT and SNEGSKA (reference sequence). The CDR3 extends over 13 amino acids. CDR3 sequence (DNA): TGCAGTGCCCAAGACAGGAGCACAGATACGCAGTATTTT. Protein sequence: CSAQDRSTDTQYF.

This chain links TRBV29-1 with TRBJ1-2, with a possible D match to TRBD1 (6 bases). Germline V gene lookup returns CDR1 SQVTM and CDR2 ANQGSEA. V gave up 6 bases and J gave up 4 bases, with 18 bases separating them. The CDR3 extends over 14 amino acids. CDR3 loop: CSVISEDSSYGYTF. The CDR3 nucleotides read TGCAGCGTAATTTCCGAGGACAGTAGCTATGGCTACACCTTC.